This TCR beta chain came from a study of blood T cells in healthy people across ages. Germline-derived CDR1 and CDR2 are MNHNY and SVGAGI (reference sequence). This CDR3 region has 15 residues. V lost 6 bases and J lost 2, with 14 bases in between. Overall study findings and caveats: Because donor CMV status was unknown, expanded clonotype changes were possibly confounded. A greater number of naive CD4+ cells and higher diversity distinguished long-lived donors from aged donors.

Comments on this clonotype: The antigen remains undetermined.

Every donor contributed around 10 milliliters of peripheral blood by blood draw. Per sample, a minimum of 7 million PBMCs were isolated. Primed by a sample-barcoded 5' primer and a J-beta primer mix, a second PCR proceeded for roughly 6 to 12 cycles. TCRdb fed the 5' RACE reads into MiXCR, producing one record per CDR3 protein. This sample carries over 1,200,000 distinct CDR3 sequences, roughly 64% of them seen once, and the ten largest clones take about 6.7%. The V gene is TRBV6-6, the J gene TRBJ2-1; D gene ambiguous. Sequenced input: blood. The TCR sequence derives from a man aged 18 to 29 in good health. CDR3 nucleotides: TGTGCCAGCAGGCCCCCCGAGGACGCCTACAATGAGCAGTTCTTC. As protein: CASRPPEDAYNEQFF.